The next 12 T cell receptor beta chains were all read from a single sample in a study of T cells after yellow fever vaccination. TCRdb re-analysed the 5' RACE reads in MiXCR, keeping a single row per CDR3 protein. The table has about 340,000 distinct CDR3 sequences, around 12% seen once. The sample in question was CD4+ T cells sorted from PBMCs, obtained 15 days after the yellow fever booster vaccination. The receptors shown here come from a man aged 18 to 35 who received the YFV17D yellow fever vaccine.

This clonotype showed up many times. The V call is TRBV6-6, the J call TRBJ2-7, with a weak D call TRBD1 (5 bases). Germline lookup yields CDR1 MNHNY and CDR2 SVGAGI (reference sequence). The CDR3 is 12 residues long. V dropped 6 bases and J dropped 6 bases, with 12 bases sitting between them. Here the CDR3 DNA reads TGTGCCAGCAGCCGCGACAGAACCGAGCAGTACGTC. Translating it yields CASSRDRTEQYV.

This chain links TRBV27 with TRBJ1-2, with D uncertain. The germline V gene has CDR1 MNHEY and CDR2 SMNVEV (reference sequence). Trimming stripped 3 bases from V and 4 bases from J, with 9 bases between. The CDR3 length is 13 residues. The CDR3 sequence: CASSLLPIYGYTF. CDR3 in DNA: TGTGCCAGCAGTTTGTTACCGATCTATGGCTACACCTTC.

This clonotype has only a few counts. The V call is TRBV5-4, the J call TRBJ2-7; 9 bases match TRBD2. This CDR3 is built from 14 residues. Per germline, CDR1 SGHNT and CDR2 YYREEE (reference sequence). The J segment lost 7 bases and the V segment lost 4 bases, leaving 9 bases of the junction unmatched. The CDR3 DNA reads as TGTGCCAGCAGCAGCGCGGGGGGGCCTGAAGAGCAGTACTTC. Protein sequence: CASSSAGGPEEQYF.

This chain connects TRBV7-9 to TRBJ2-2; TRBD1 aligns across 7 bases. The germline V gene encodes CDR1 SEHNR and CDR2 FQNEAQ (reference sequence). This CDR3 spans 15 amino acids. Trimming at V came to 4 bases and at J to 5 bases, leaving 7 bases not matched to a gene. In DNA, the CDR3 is TGTGCCAGCAGCTACCCAGGGGGAAGGACCGGGGAGCTGTTTTTT. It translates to CASSYPGGRTGELFF.

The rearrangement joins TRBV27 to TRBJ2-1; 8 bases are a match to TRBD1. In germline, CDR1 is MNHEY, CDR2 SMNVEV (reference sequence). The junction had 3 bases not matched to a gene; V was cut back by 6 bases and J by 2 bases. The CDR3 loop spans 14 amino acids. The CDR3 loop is CASSWTGPYNEQFF. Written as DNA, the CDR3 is TGTGCCAGCAGCTGGACAGGGCCCTACAATGAGCAGTTCTTC.

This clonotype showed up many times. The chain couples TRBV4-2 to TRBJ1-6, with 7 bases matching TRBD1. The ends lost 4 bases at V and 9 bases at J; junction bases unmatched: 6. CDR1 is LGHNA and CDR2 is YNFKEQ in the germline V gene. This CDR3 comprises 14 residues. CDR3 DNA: TGTGCCAGCAGCCCGGAGACAGGGAGTTCACCCCTCCACTTT. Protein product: CASSPETGSSPLHF.

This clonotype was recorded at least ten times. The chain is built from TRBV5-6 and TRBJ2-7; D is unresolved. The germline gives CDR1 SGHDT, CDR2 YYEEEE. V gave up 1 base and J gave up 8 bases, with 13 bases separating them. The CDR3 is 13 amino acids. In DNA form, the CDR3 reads TGTGCCAGCAGCTTGCTGGCAGGCGGTAAGCAGTACGTC. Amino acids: CASSLLAGGKQYV.

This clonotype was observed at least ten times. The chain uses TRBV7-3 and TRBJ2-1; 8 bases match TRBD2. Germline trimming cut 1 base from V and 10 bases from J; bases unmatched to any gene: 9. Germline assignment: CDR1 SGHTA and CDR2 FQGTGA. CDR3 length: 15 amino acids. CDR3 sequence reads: CASSLIGGARGEQFF. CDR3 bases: TGTGCCAGCAGCTTAATCGGGGGGGCCAGGGGCGAGCAGTTCTTC.

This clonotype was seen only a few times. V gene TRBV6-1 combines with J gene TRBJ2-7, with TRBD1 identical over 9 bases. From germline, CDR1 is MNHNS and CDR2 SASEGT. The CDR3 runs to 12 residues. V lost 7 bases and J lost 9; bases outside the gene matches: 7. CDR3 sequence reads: CASIGQGRTQYV. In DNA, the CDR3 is TGTGCCAGCATCGGACAGGGGAGGACGCAGTACGTC.

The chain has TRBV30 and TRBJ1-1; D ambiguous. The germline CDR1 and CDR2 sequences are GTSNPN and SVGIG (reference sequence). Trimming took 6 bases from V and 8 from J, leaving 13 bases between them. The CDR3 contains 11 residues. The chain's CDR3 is CACSLVREAFF. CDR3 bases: TGTGCCTGTAGTTTAGTACGAGAAGCTTTCTTT.

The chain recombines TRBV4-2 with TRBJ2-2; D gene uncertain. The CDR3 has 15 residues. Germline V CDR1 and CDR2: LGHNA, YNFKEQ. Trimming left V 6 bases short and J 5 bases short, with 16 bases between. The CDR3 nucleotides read TGTGCCAGCAGGTCAACCGGGTCGAGGACCGGGGAGCTGTTTTTT. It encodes CASRSTGSRTGELFF.

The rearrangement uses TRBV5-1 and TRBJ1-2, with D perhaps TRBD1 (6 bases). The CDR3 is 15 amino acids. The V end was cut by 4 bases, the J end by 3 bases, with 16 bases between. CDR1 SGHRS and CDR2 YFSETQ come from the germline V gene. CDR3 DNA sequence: TGCGCCAGCAGCAGTTCTCAGGGGAAGGACTATGGCTACACCTTC. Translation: CASSSSQGKDYGYTF.